The T cell receptor beta chain described here comes from a study of cytomegalovirus exposure and HLA in healthy donors. 13 Jbeta primers and 60 Vbeta primers were used for the PCR. The assay was immunoSEQ multiplex PCR, and TCRdb's table has in-frame clones only and misses some. Among fewer than 200,000 clones, about 77% were seen once, and the ten largest hold roughly 2.8%. Findings of the study overall: In an earlier analysis, productive rearrangement rates for most beta V segments clustered near 87% or 30%.

Notes on this clone: The antigen remains undetermined.

The length of the CDR3 is 13 residues. Per germline, CDR1 SGHTA and CDR2 FQGNSA. Trimming shortened V by 9 bases and J by 6 bases, and 14 bases separated the two germline ends. This chain uses TRBV7-2 with TRBJ2-2; D unresolved. The sequence was obtained from a woman between 40 and 55 years old in good health and CMV-seropositive. The sample consisted of PBMCs. CDR3 sequence (DNA): TGTGCCAGTCAGCGATTTAACGCCGGGGAGCTGTTTTTT. Translated, it gives CASQRFNAGELFF.